This is a list of T cell receptor beta chains from one sample in a study of blood T cell repertoires in COVID-19. Using immunoSEQ multiplex PCR, the repertoire was profiled, and TCRdb retains in-frame clones only, with some absent. Found here are over 95,000 clones, 81% of them singletons; the top ten hold about 10%. Sequenced material: peripheral blood. Every receptor here comes from a human donor in a cohort sampled during active COVID-19. The CDR3 runs from the conserved cysteine through the conserved F or W. A D gene is named only where the DNA matches it firmly. Clone size appears in some rows only: once, few, many, or a class for an expanded clone.

>NA|NA|TRBJ1-2|TRBV25-1
TGTGCCAGCAGTGGGGTGTCGGGCAGGGGCGCGCCCGGCTATGGCTACACCTTC
CASSGVSGRGAPGYGYTF
>TRBD1|few|TRBJ2-5|TRBV2
TGTGCCAGCAACCAGGACAGGGGTGCCTACTTC
CASNQDRGAYF
>TRBD1|once|TRBJ2-7|TRBV30
TGTGCCTGGAGACAGGGGACATCCTACGAGCAGTACTTC
CAWRQGTSYEQYF
>NA|NA|TRBJ1-1|TRBV10-3
TGTGCCATCAGTGTGCCCGGGATGAACACTGAAGCTTTCTTT
CAISVPGMNTEAFF
>TRBD1|NA|TRBJ1-1|TRBV19
TGTGCCAGTAGTTCGGACAGGGGTCCGAACACTGAAGCTTTCTTT
CASSSDRGPNTEAFF
>NA|few|TRBJ2-1|TRBV12-3/TRBV12-4
TGTGCCAGCAGTTTCTCGGGATGGAATGAGCAGTTCTTC
CASSFSGWNEQFF
>TRBD1|NA|TRBJ1-2|TRBV30
TGTGCCTGGAGGTCGACAGGGACCTATGGCTACACCTTC
CAWRSTGTYGYTF
>NA|NA|TRBJ2-7|TRBV20-1
TGCAGGGCACAGGGCGGTGGTGAGCAGTACTTC
CRAQGGGEQYF
>NA|NA|TRBJ1-1|TRBV6-5
TGTGCCAGCAATCGTGGCGGGGACACTGAAGCTTTCTTT
CASNRGGDTEAFF
>NA|once|TRBJ2-1|TRBV18
TGTGCCAGCTCACCGGGACGGGGGACCTACAATGAGCAGTTCTTC
CASSPGRGTYNEQFF
>TRBD1|NA|TRBJ1-1|TRBV18
TGTGCCAGCTCATCCCAGGGGGCGCGGGGTGAAGCTTTCTTT
CASSSQGARGEAFF
>NA|NA|TRBJ1-2|TRBV28
TGTGCCAGCAGACTCGACAGGGGCTACACCTTC
CASRLDRGYTF
>TRBD2|NA|TRBJ2-2|TRBV7-2
TGTGCCAGCAGCTTAAAATTCACCGGGGGGGGGCCCGGGGAGCTGTTTTTT
CASSLKFTGGGPGELFF
>NA|NA|TRBJ2-2|TRBV27
TGTGCCAGCAGCACAGGGTTTACGACCGGGGAGCTGTTTTTT
CASSTGFTTGELFF
>NA|NA|TRBJ1-5|TRBV19
TGTGCCAGCAAAAACAGGGTACTCAGCAATCAGCCCCAGCATTTT
CASKNRVLSNQPQHF
>NA|NA|TRBJ1-2|TRBV9
TGTGCCAGCAGCGAAGGCTTGGGCAGGGCGTATGGCTACACCTTC
CASSEGLGRAYGYTF
>NA|NA|TRBJ2-3|TRBV2
TGTGCCAGCACCTCCCCCGAAGGAAGAGACAGTGGAGATACGCAGTATTTT
CASTSPEGRDSGDTQYF
>NA|few|TRBJ1-2|TRBV3-1/TRBV3-2
TGTGCCAGCAGCCAGATGACTCCGGGACAAGACTATGGCTACACCTTC
CASSQMTPGQDYGYTF
>NA|NA|TRBJ1-1|TRBV29-1
TGCAGCGTTGGCGGGACGCCGGACGGCACTGAAGCTTTCTTT
CSVGGTPDGTEAFF
>TRBD1|NA|TRBJ2-3|TRBV29-1
TGCAGCGTTGAGGACAGGGGAGGGTTATGGGATACGCAGTATTTT
CSVEDRGGLWDTQYF
>NA|NA|TRBJ1-5|TRBV18
TGTGCCAGCTCACGAACAGAGACAGGAGAGGGTCATCAGCCCCAGCATTTT
CASSRTETGEGHQPQHF
>TRBD1|once|TRBJ2-1|TRBV7-9
TGTGCCAGCAGCTCGCAGGGGGATGAGCAGTTCTTC
CASSSQGDEQFF
>NA|NA|TRBJ2-3|TRBV30
TGTGCCTGGAGTGTATTTTTGAGAGATACGCAGTATTTT
CAWSVFLRDTQYF
>TRBD2|NA|TRBJ2-1|TRBV27
TGTGCCAGCAGTTCAGACCGACTAGCGGGAGCCCCGGGCAATGAGCAGTTCTTC
CASSSDRLAGAPGNEQFF
>TRBD1|NA|TRBJ1-2|TRBV7-8
TGTGCCAGCAGCTTTAGGTACGCGGGGACAGGGGACGGCTACACCTTC
CASSFRYAGTGDGYTF
>TRBD1|NA|TRBJ1-1|TRBV18
TGTGCCAGCTCACCGCCGAGGACAGGGGTGGTGAACACTGAAGCTTTCTTT
CASSPPRTGVVNTEAFF
>NA|NA|TRBJ1-3|TRBV11-3
TGTGCCAGCAGCATAACAGACTCTGGAAACACCATATATTTT
CASSITDSGNTIYF
>NA|NA|TRBJ2-1|TRBV5-1
TGCGCCAGCAGTCTTTCAGGGTCCAATGAGCAGTTCTTC
CASSLSGSNEQFF
>NA|NA|TRBJ2-3|TRBV19
TGTGCCAGTAGTGACCGAGGGCCGAGGGATACGCAGTATTTT
CASSDRGPRDTQYF
>NA|NA|TRBJ2-6|TRBV6-6
TGTGCCAGCAGGTCCGGCAGGGGAACTGGGGCCAACGTCCTGACTTTC
CASRSGRGTGANVLTF
>NA|NA|TRBJ1-5|TRBV28
TGTGCCAGCAGTCCTGACGACGGGACACTTGATCAGCCCCAGCATTTT
CASSPDDGTLDQPQHF
>NA|NA|TRBJ1-2|TRBV12-3/TRBV12-4
TGTGCCAGCCAGGGCCCAGTCTATGGCTACACCTTC
CASQGPVYGYTF
>NA|NA|TRBJ1-1|TRBV7-3
TGTGCCAGCAGCTCTATATCCGGTGAAGCTTTCTTT
CASSSISGEAFF
>TRBD1|NA|TRBJ2-7|TRBV14
TGTGCCAGCAGCCCGACAGGGTCCTACGAGCAGTACTTC
CASSPTGSYEQYF
>NA|few|TRBJ2-7|TRBV6-2/TRBV6-3
TGTGCCAGCAGCCCGGCAGACTCCTACGAGCAGTACTTC
CASSPADSYEQYF
>NA|NA|TRBJ2-7|TRBV5-5
TGTGCCAGCAGCCCGGACTCCAGATACGAGCAGTACTTC
CASSPDSRYEQYF
>TRBD1|NA|TRBJ1-5|TRBV6-5
TGTGCCAGCAGTTTGGGGACAGGGACCAATCAGCCCCAGCATTTT
CASSLGTGTNQPQHF
>NA|NA|TRBJ1-1|TRBV28
TGTGCCAGCAGTTTACTATCCGAGCAACCTTTCTTT
CASSLLSEQPFF
>NA|NA|TRBJ1-5|TRBV19
TGTGCCAGTAGTATAGTAGTCGGAGCAAATCAGCCCCAGCATTTT
CASSIVVGANQPQHF
>TRBD1|once|TRBJ1-5|TRBV19
TGTGCCAGTAGGGACAGGGACCAATTCGGCAATCAGCCCCAGCATTTT
CASRDRDQFGNQPQHF
>TRBD2|NA|TRBJ2-7|TRBV28
TGTGCCAGCAGATCCCCCTCCGGGAGGGAGACATACGAGCAGTACTTC
CASRSPSGRETYEQYF
>NA|NA|TRBJ2-7|TRBV12-3/TRBV12-4
TGTGCCAGCAAGGACAGTCCCTCCTACGAGCAGTACTTC
CASKDSPSYEQYF
>NA|NA|TRBJ1-2|TRBV19
TGTGCCAGTGTAGTCGGTCAGGGTTCTAACTATGGCTACACCTTC
CASVVGQGSNYGYTF